The present entry profiles one T cell receptor (beta chain) with its context. The data were taken from a study of blood T cell repertoires in COVID-19. This CDR3 spans 13 amino acids. V lost 5 bases, J lost 3 bases, and 1 base stayed unmatched. Germline CDR1 and CDR2: ENHRY and SYGVKD. Per the authors' pipeline: Reference gene primers were amplified, and this amplification served to estimate nucleated cell counts. Profiled with immunoSEQ multiplex PCR; TCRdb holds only in-frame clones, not every one. Clone size and V and J calls were adopted from that table, with D and trimming inferred from the DNA. In the table there are 200,000 to 250,000 clones, 80% to 95% of which are singletons.

The genes are TRBV10-3 and TRBJ2-5; 9 nucleotides match TRBD2. The sequence came from a man aged 60-69 years with COVID-19, enrolled during active disease. Material for sequencing was peripheral blood. Here the CDR3 reads CAISLAGEETQYF. CDR3 DNA sequence: TGTGCCATCAGTTTAGCGGGAGAAGAGACCCAGTACTTC.